A single sample gave rise to the 8 T cell receptor beta chains below, sequenced in a study of cytomegalovirus exposure and HLA in healthy donors. Researchers ran the PCR with 60 Vbeta and 13 Jbeta primers. The repertoire was sequenced with immunoSEQ multiplex PCR; TCRdb's copy has only in-frame clones and lacks some. Of about 88,000 clones in the sample, 65% to 80% were seen once. The sequencing input was PBMCs. The source is a woman younger than 35 in good health and CMV-seropositive.

There are a few counts of this clone. The J gene is TRBJ2-5, the V gene TRBV9, with 14 bases matching TRBD2. This CDR3 is built from 19 residues. V shed 3 bases and J 5 bases; nucleotides not matched to a gene: 15. The V gene's germline CDR1 is SGDLS and CDR2 YYNGEE. CDR3 amino acids: CASSGATSGGAAGGETQYF. In DNA, the CDR3 is TGTGCCAGCAGCGGCGCGACTAGCGGGGGGGCCGCGGGCGGGGAGACCCAGTACTTC.

In its sample, this clone was seen once. This chain links TRBV19 with TRBJ1-2; the D gene is possibly TRBD1 (5 bases). The CDR3 is 16 amino acids. The germline V gene has CDR1 LNHDA and CDR2 SQIVND (reference sequence). V lost 3 bases, J lost 6 bases, and 20 bases lay in between. Here the CDR3 reads CASSIAQVRVRDGYTF. The CDR3 DNA sequence: TGTGCCAGTAGTATCGCCCAGGTCAGGGTTCGGGATGGCTACACCTTC. Variable domain in full (rest from reference TRBV19 and TRBJ1-2): DGGITQSPKYLFRKEGQNVTLSCEQNLNHDAMYWYRQDPGQGLRLIYYSQIVNDFQKGDIAEGYSVSREKKESFPLTVTSAQKNPTAFYLCASSIAQVRVRDGYTFGSGTRLTVV.

The chain combines TRBV30 with TRBJ2-1; 8 nucleotides line up with TRBD2. CDR3 length equals 14 residues. Germline V gene sequence: CDR1 GTSNPN, CDR2 SVGIG (reference sequence). The V gene end was trimmed by 5 bases and the J gene end by 1 base; junction bases not matched to a gene: 4. Written as DNA, the CDR3 is TGTGCCTGGGAGGGCGGGAGGTCCTACAATGAGCAGTTCTTC. It encodes CAWEGGRSYNEQFF.

This CDR3 is CASSYAGANQPQHF. DNA of the CDR3: TGTGCCAGCTCGTACGCGGGCGCCAATCAGCCCCAGCATTTT. The chain links TRBV18 to TRBJ1-5; D uncertain. The V gene lost 6 bases and the J gene lost 3 bases, with 12 bases spanning the gap. Germline loops: CDR1 KGHSH, CDR2 LQKENI. The CDR3 loop spans 14 amino acids.

This clone showed up just a few times. The CDR3 region is CASSVGSRSSYNSPLHF. In nucleotides, the CDR3 is TGTGCCAGCAGCGTAGGGTCTAGGAGCTCCTATAATTCACCCCTCCACTTT. The chain recombines TRBV9 with TRBJ1-6; D ambiguous. CDR3 size: 17 residues. The germline gives CDR1 SGDLS, CDR2 YYNGEE. V gave up 0 bases and J gave up 0 bases, with 10 bases separating them. The complete variable domain, with remaining parts taken from reference TRBV9 and TRBJ1-6, reads DSGVTQTPKHLITATGQRVTLRCSPRSGDLSVYWYQQSLDQGLQFLIQYYNGEERAKGNILERFSAQQFPDLHSELNLSSLELGDSALYFCASSVGSRSSYNSPLHFGNGTRLTVT.

CDR3 sequence: CASSEAQRGNTEAFF. CDR3 coding DNA: TGTGCCAGCAGTGAAGCGCAACGAGGGAACACTGAAGCTTTCTTT. This sequence joins TRBV2 and TRBJ1-1; D uncertain. Trimming stripped 0 bases from V and 1 base from J, with 9 bases between. This CDR3 has 15 residues. CDR1 is SNHLY, CDR2 FYNNEI, per germline.

In this sample, this clone turned up a few times. The gene calls are TRBV2 and TRBJ2-2, with 9 bases that match TRBD2. The CDR3 contains 17 residues. Trimming removed 6 bases from V and 5 bases from J; junction bases left unmatched: 13. Per germline, CDR1 SNHLY and CDR2 FYNNEI. CDR3: CASRRGDGREGTGELFF. The DNA of the CDR3 is TGTGCCAGCAGGCGTGGTGATGGGCGGGAGGGTACCGGGGAGCTGTTTTTT.

This clone was found once. The chain uses TRBV28 and TRBJ2-5; perhaps TRBD2 as D (5 bases). V was clipped by 7 bases and J by 2 bases, with 11 bases between them. CDR1 is MDHEN, CDR2 SYDVKM, per germline. CDR3 length: 13 amino acids. The CDR3 protein is CASKPGLQETQYF. DNA for the CDR3: TGTGCCAGCAAACCCGGACTGCAAGAGACCCAGTACTTC.